This T cell receptor beta chain was captured in a study of T cells expressing NK-cell markers. The CDR3 runs to 15 residues. Germline CDR1 reads SNHLY; CDR2 reads FYNNEI. Reprocessing the 5' RACE reads, TCRdb reports a single entry for every CDR3 protein and omits DNA. Across about 460,000 distinct CDR3 sequences, the top ten clones capture roughly 1.4% of the sample. Sequencing was performed on blood T cells: a sorted CD56 or NKG2C T cell subset, CD4+ or CD8+ T cells, or bulk PBMC T cells (not recorded which). This chain joins TRBV2 and TRBJ2-1; TCRdb returns TRBD1, unconfirmable since there is no DNA. The sequence derives from a woman between 45 and 60 years old in good health. CDR3 amino acids: CASSVGQGGHNEQFF.